This T cell receptor beta chain derives from a study of immune heterogeneity within non-small cell lung tumors. CDR3 size: 14 residues. Trimming took 10 bases from V and 4 from J; bases not matched to a gene: 10. Germline V gives CDR1 MNHEY, CDR2 SVGEGT. Template came from bulk tumor genomic DNA, at approximately 620 ng per sample. Widely spaced biopsies, several per primary tumor, were obtained at surgery. Newly diagnosed with untreated non-small cell lung cancer, the patients underwent curative surgery. For the TCR beta CDR3, multiplex PCR with 32 V and 13 J primers performed the amplification. TCRdb re-analysed the multiplex PCR reads in MiXCR, keeping a single row per CDR3 protein. The sample lists about 2,000 distinct CDR3 sequences, around a quarter seen once, with around 7.9% in the top ten.

The rearrangement links TRBV6-2 or TRBV6-3 to TRBJ2-1, with 7 nucleotides matching TRBD1. This receptor was identified in a woman aged 60-75 years with non-small cell lung cancer. Input material: lung tumor tissue. The CDR3 spells CAISSGQLYNEQFF. CDR3 sequence (DNA): TGTGCCATCAGCTCGGGACAGCTTTACAATGAGCAGTTCTTC.